This T cell receptor beta chain was recorded in a study of blood T cells in healthy people across ages (dated by TCRdb to about 2015). In terms of the full investigation: In model experiments, template switching captured about one uniquely barcoded TCR beta cDNA molecule for every two T cells. The study measured age-related changes in TCR beta repertoire diversity using deep sequencing normalized with unique cDNA molecular identifiers. The donors were divided into four age groups: young (average approximately 16 years), middle-aged (approximately 39), aged (around 67) and long-lived (about 80). To avoid experimental bias, donors of different ages were distributed randomly across sequencing lanes. The study analyzed two additional independent replicas of 1 million unique cDNA reads from the same blood draw for two donors, one aged 18 to 30 and one aged 80 or older. The paper's findings and limits, for the study overall: Since profiling was done on bulk unsorted PBMCs, naive and antigen-experienced compartments could not be conclusively compared. Observed TCR beta diversity per million T cells fell roughly linearly with age, and a significant reduction was already apparent by age roughly 40. Compared with the aged group, the long-lived group had more naive CD4+ T cells, fewer expanded clones and increased TCR diversity, suggesting age selection. Because donor CMV infection status was unknown, age-related changes in expanded clonotypes were potentially confounded. Estimates of total diversity based on one million sequenced T cells were regarded as lower bounds and as underestimates. A strong correlation was found between observed TCR beta diversity and the percentage of naive T cells measured by flow cytometry.

Library construction relied on 5' RACE. Sequencing took place on an Illumina HiSeq 2500. A second PCR of about 7 to 12 cycles was run with a J-beta primer mix and a sample-barcoded 5' primer. A unique molecular identifier was introduced onto each TCR beta cDNA molecule by a template-switch 5' adaptor carrying 12 random nucleotides. At least 2.5 million CDR3-containing paired-end reads were obtained from each sample. All of the RNA was converted into first-strand cDNA using the Mint cDNA synthesis kit, with a TRBC-specific oligonucleotide serving as the primer. Following uracil-DNA glycosylase treatment, a first 18-cycle PCR with universal primers M1SS and BC2_uni_R was performed on all cDNA. The authors' pipeline ran thus. For normalization, 1 million high-quality reads were randomly selected from each sample, with every read carrying a distinct molecular identifier. Reads sharing molecular identifiers were discarded rather than binned into consensus sequences. MiTCR, with a Q25 quality threshold and the strictest error-elimination algorithm, was used for CDR3 identification, clonotype clustering and error correction. A nonparametric unseen species model using Euler transformation provided a lower-bound estimate of total TCR beta diversity. The raw public data were reprocessed by TCRdb itself: fastp quality trimming at Q25, MiXCR clonotype calling, in-frame beta chains only. Under each unique CDR3 protein, matching rows form one entry showing the most common genes and DNA. These V and J calls derive from TCRdb rather than the authors' analysis. The table for this sample lists approximately 1,100,000 distinct CDR3 sequences; under 45% of them were counted only once. The ten largest clonotypes hold 18% of the sample.

For this chain, trimming is 6 bases at the V end and 2 bases at the J end, and the number of junction bases without a gene match is 7. From a lookup of the germline V gene, CDR1 and CDR2 are SQVTM and ANQGSEA. Its CDR3 holds 14 amino acids, cysteine through phenylalanine. The sequence is cut down to CDR3 DNA, 42 bases in frame from base 1. Donors were a few dozen systemically healthy Caucasian individuals from Russia aged roughly 6 to 90 years. Each donor gave roughly 9 milliliters of peripheral blood, drawn into EDTA-treated Vacutainer tubes. Ficoll-Paque density-gradient centrifugation was used to isolate PBMCs, with at least 7 million per sample. Total RNA, at least 5.5 micrograms per sample, was extracted from PBMCs with Trizol reagent. For every donor, an aliquot of PBMCs went through flow cytometry to measure the percentages of naive CD45RAhigh/CD27high T cells. In regard to this clonotype: The antigen it binds to is not known. Base qualities are not recorded, but no much larger clone differs from it by a single base.

The clonotype originates from a woman aged 60-75 years in good health. The sample taken for sequencing was blood. Here the chain combines TRBV29-1 and TRBJ2-7; a stretch of 10 junction bases matches TRBD1. The CDR3 here reads CSVVGGTGAYEQYF. The sequenced DNA: TGCAGCGTCGTTGGAGGGACAGGGGCCTACGAGCAGTACTTC.